Listed below are T cell receptor beta chains from one sample, sequenced in a study of Tregs in tolerant kidney transplant recipients. This table comes from immunoSEQ multiplex PCR, and its TCRdb copy is limited to in-frame clones, with some not included. In the table there are roughly 250,000 clones, 65% to 85% of which are singletons. The sample comprised CD4+ T cells from blood. The receptors were sampled from a human donor in good health. Each CDR3 is given with its conserved first and last residue. Fields, in order: V gene, J gene, CDR3 protein.

TRBV6-5,TRBJ1-2,CASSYSGQGIGYTF
TRBV6-1,TRBJ2-2,CASSELAVVRTGELFF
TRBV11-2,TRBJ2-7,CASSYLAPAYEQYF
TRBV4-1,TRBJ2-1,CASSHIAGAGSYNEQFF
TRBV7-6,TRBJ1-2,CASSLPLTVRLGLNYGYTF
TRBV11-2,TRBJ2-5,CASSPPGGETQYF
TRBV11-2,TRBJ2-7,CASSSGTLEQYF
TRBV21-1,TRBJ1-5,CASSKGGRVWSNQPQHF
TRBV18,TRBJ1-2,CASSPRGQGYGYTF
TRBV6-6,TRBJ2-3,CASSYSDRETTDTQYF
TRBV5-1,TRBJ1-1,CASRARDSLGTEAFF
TRBV5-4,TRBJ1-5,CASSPLGGRPISNQPQHF
TRBV10-3,TRBJ2-2,CAISESLWTANTGELFF
TRBV7-8,TRBJ2-7,CASSLATSGGSYEQYF
TRBV2,TRBJ2-3,CASSEGGTSTDTQYF
TRBV18,TRBJ2-2,CASSPPLFAGTGELFF
TRBV10-1,TRBJ2-7,CASSEKGLSRYEQYF
TRBV30,TRBJ2-1,CAWAALYNEQFF
TRBV6-1,TRBJ1-1,CAGGISYTEAFF
TRBV6-6,TRBJ1-2,CASSYYREYGYTF
TRBV15,TRBJ1-5,CATRPGQANQPQHF
TRBV4-2,TRBJ2-5,CASSHQGQIETQYF
TRBV13,TRBJ2-1,CASTLWGNEQFF
TRBV18,TRBJ2-7,CASSWTSGHTYEQYF
TRBV6-1,TRBJ2-7,CASRETGPYEQYF
TRBV18,TRBJ1-2,CASSPLETGGGGYTF
TRBV5-4,TRBJ2-2,CASSSTGGGGELFF
TRBV5-1,TRBJ2-7,CASSLGAASYEQYF
TRBV5-1,TRBJ2-2,CASSLRGARGTGELFF
TRBV30,TRBJ1-4,CAWSVLVLYVTNEKLFF
TRBV28,TRBJ2-7,CASSFARGRYEQYF
TRBV4-1,TRBJ1-2,CASSPPPDRNGYTF
TRBV29-1,TRBJ2-4,CSGMGGQNIQYF
TRBV19,TRBJ1-6,CASSFPPPWGSPLHF
TRBV5-1,TRBJ2-7,CASSLGMTTPGEQYF
TRBV5-1,TRBJ2-2,CASSSRGLDTGELFF
TRBV18,TRBJ1-4,CASSPDRVATNEKLFF
TRBV4-1,TRBJ2-7,CASSRMIGQPYEQYF
TRBV9,TRBJ2-2,CASSVRTGTGELFF
TRBV18,TRBJ2-3,CASSPLAAAAPGIDTQYF
TRBV6-5,TRBJ2-5,CASSYGGTGNQETQYF
TRBV30,TRBJ1-1,CAANRDRGNTEAFF
TRBV7-2,TRBJ2-4,CASSLPQRGGNIQYF
TRBV7-7,TRBJ2-1,CASSLSGGAYNEQFF
TRBV6-1,TRBJ2-5,CASSALGVGTQYF
TRBV7-2,TRBJ1-5,CASSLVFSEPQHF
TRBV10-1,TRBJ1-1,CASSVTLNTEAFF
TRBV27,TRBJ1-2,CASSSQGSGYTF
TRBV23-1,TRBJ2-5,CASSQRGPQETQYF
TRBV2,TRBJ1-4,CASSRRQGEWVFF